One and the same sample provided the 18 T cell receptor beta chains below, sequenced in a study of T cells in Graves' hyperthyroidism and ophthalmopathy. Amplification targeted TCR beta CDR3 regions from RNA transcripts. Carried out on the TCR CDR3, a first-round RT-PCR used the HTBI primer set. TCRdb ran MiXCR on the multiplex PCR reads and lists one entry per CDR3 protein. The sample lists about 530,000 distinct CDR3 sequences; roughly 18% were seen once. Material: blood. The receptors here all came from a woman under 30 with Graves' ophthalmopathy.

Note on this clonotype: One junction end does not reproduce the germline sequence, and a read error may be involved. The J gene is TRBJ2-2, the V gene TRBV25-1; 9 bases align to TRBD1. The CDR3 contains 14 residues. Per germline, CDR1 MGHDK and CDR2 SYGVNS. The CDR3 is CASKGQGDTGELVF. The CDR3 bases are TGTGCCAGCAAGGGACAGGGTGACACCGGGGAGCTGGTTTTT.

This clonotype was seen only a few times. CDR3 in amino acids: CSVESDRVTGPYNEQFF. CDR3 nucleotides: TGCAGCGTTGAGTCGGACAGGGTCACTGGTCCCTACAATGAGCAGTTCTTC. This sequence joins TRBV29-1 and TRBJ2-1; 8 bases are shared with TRBD1. CDR1 is SQVTM and CDR2 is ANQGSEA in the germline V gene. V was pared by 3 bases and J by 2 bases, with 12 bases of the junction left unmatched. This CDR3 spans 17 amino acids.

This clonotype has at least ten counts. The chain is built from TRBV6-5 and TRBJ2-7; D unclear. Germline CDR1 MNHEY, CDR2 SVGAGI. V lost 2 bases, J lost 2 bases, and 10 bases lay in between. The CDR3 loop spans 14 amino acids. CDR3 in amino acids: CASSYGIGPYEQYF. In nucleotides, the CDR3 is TGTGCCAGCAGTTACGGAATCGGTCCCTACGAGCAGTACTTC.

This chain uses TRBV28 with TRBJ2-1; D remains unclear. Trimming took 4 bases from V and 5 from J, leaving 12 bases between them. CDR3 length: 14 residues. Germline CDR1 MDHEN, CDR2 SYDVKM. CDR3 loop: CASSSRLADNEQFF. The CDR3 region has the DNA TGTGCCAGCAGTTCCCGACTCGCCGACAATGAGCAGTTCTTC.

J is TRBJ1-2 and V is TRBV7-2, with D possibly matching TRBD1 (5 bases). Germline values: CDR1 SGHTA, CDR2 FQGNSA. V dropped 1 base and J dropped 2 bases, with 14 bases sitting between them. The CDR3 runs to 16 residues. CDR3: CASSLGGTGTNYGYTF. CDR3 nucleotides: TGTGCCAGCAGCTTAGGCGGGACTGGGACGAACTATGGCTACACCTTC.

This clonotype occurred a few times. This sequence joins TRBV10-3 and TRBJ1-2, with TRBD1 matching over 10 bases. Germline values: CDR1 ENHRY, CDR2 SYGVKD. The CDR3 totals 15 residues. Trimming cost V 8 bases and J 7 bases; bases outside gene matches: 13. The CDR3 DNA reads TGTGCCATCTTTGAACGCGGGACAGGGGAAGGTGGCTACACCTTC. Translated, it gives CAIFERGTGEGGYTF.

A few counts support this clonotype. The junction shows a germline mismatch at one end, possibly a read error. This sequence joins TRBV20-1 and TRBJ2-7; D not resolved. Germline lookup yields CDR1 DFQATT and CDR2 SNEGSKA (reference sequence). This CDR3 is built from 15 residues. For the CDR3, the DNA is TGCGGTGCTAGAGATCTCTTGGCGCAGGACTACGAGCAGTACTTC. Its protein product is CGARDLLAQDYEQYF.

CDR3 nucleotide sequence: TGTGCCAGCAGGGGTAGCGGGGAAGAGACCCAGTACTTC. It yields the protein CASRGSGEETQYF. J is TRBJ2-5 and V is TRBV12-3 or TRBV12-4; 8 bases match TRBD2. The V gene end was trimmed by 6 bases and the J gene end by 3 bases; junction bases not matched to a gene: 3. The CDR3 consists of 13 residues.

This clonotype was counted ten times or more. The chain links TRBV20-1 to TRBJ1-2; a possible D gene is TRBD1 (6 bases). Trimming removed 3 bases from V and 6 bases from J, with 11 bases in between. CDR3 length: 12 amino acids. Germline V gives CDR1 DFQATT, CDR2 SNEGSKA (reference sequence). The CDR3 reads CSASGGADGYTF. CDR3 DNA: TGCAGTGCTAGTGGGGGGGCCGATGGCTACACCTTC.

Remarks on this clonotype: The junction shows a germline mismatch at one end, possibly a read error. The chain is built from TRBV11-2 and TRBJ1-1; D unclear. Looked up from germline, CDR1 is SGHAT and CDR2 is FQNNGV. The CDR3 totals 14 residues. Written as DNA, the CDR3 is TGTGCCAACAGCCCCTTGGAGGGTCCAACTGAAGCTTTCTTT. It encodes CANSPLEGPTEAFF. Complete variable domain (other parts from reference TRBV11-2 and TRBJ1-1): EAGVAQSPRYKIIEKRQSVAFWCNPISGHATLYWYQQILGQGPKLLIQFQNNGVVDDSQLPKDRFSAERLKGVDSTLKIQPAKLEDSAVYLCANSPLEGPTEAFFGQGTRLTVV.

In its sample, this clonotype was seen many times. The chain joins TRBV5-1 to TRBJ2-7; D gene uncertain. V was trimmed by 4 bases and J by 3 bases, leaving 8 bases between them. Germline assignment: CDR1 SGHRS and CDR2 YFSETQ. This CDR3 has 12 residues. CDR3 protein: CASSGNHYEQYF. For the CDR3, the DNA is TGCGCCAGCAGCGGGAACCACTACGAGCAGTACTTC.

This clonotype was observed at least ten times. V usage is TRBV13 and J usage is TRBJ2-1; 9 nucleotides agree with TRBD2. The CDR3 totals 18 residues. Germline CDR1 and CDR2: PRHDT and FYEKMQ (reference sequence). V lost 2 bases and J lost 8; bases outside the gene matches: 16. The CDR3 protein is CASSLTLSGSGRPHEQFF. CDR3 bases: TGTGCCAGCAGCTTAACCCTATCGGGTAGCGGGAGACCTCATGAGCAGTTCTTC.

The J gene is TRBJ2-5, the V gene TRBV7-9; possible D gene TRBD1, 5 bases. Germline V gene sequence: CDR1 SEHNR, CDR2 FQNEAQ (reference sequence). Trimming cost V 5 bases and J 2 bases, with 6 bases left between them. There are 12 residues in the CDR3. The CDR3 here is CASSAGQETQYF. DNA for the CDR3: TGTGCCAGCAGCGCAGGGCAAGAGACCCAGTACTTC.

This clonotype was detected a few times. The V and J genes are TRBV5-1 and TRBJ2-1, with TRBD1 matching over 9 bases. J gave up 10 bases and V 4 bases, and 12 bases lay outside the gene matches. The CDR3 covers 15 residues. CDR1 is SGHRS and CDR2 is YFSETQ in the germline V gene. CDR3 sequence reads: CASSGGRQGVMEQFF. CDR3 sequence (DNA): TGCGCCAGCAGCGGGGGCCGACAGGGGGTGATGGAGCAGTTCTTC.

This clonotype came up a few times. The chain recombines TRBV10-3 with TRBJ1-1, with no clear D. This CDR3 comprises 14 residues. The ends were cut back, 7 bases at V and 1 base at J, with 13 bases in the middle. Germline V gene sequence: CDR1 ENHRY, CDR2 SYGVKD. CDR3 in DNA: TGTGCCATCACCAATCCACAAAAGAACACTGAAGCTTTCTTT. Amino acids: CAITNPQKNTEAFF.

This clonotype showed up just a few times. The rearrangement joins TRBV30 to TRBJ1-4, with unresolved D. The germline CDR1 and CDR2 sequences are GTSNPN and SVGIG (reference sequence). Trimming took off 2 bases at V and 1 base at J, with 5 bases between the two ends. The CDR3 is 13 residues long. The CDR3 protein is CAWSMVTNEKLFF. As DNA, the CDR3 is TGTGCCTGGAGTATGGTAACTAATGAAAAACTGTTTTTT.

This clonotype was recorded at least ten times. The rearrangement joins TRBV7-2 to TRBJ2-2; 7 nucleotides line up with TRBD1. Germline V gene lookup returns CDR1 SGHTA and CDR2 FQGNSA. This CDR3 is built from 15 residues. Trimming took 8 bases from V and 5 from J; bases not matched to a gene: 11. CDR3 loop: CASPETGSSTGELFF. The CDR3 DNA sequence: TGTGCCAGCCCCGAGACAGGGTCCTCTACCGGGGAGCTGTTTTTT.

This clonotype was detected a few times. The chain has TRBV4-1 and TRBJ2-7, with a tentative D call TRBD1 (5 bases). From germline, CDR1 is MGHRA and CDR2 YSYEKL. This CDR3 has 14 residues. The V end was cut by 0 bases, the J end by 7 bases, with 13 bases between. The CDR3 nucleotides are TGCGCCAGCAGCCAAGAATTGGGGCTGGGGGAGCAGTACTTC. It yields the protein CASSQELGLGEQYF.